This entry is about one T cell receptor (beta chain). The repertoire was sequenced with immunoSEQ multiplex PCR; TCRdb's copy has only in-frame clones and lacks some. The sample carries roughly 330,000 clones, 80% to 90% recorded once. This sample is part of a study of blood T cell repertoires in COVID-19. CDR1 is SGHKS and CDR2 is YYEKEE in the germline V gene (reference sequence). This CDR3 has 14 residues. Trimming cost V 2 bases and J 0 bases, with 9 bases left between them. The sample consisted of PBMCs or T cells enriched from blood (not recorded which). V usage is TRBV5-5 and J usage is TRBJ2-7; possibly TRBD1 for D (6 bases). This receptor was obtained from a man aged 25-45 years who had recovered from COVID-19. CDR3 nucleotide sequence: TGTGCCAGCAGCTTCGTGGACAGCTCCTACGAGCAGTACTTC. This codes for CASSFVDSSYEQYF.